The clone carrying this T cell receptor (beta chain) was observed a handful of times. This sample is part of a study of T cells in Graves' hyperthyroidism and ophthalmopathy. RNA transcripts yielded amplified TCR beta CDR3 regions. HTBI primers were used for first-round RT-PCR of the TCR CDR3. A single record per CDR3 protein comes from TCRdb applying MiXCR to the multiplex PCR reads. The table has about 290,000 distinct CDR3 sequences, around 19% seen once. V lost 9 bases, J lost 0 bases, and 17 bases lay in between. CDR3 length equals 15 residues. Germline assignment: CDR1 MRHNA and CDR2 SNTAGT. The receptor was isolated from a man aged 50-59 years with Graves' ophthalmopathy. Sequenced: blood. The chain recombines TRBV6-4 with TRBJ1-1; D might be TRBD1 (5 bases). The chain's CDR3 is CASSQGPAMNTEAFF. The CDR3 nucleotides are TGTGCCAGTTCGCAGGGCCCGGCCATGAACACTGAAGCTTTCTTT.